This T cell receptor beta chain was recorded in a study of T cell responses to AZD1222 COVID-19 vaccine. A note on this clone: As yet, its antigen is unknown.

The CDR3 sequence is 13 residues long. V lost 5 bases to trimming and J lost 7 bases; unmatched junction nucleotides: 7. Germline V CDR1 and CDR2: LNHDA, SQIVND (reference sequence). Sequenced by immunoSEQ multiplex PCR; TCRdb stores in-frame clones only, minus some. The table has about 96,000 clones, 80% to 90% seen once. General study results and limits: Across the whole spike, CD4 TCRs peaked at regions 160-218 and 743-854. The breadth and depth of Spike-specific TCRs increased once two AZD1222 doses had been given.

The sample was peripheral blood, taken on day 0 of AZD1222 vaccination. The chain combines TRBV19 with TRBJ2-7; 8 bases match TRBD1. This sequence originates from an adult in good health. CDR3 sequence: CASSETGVREQYF. CDR3 sequence (DNA): TGTGCCAGTAGTGAGACAGGGGTAAGGGAGCAGTACTTC.